This T cell receptor beta chain is drawn from a study of control samples from healthy donors and cancer patients (dated by TCRdb to about 2020). In the case of this clone: Its antigen remains unidentified. No qualities accompany the bases; no much larger clone lies one base away.

Receptor amplification or capture employed the immunoSEQ multiplex PCR assay. TCRdb holds this immuneACCESS table with in-frame rearrangements only. Some clones are missing; in checked studies, unresolved V genes explain under half, and the rest has no known cause. The sample records about 160,000 clones, roughly 92% of which are singletons. Of the sample, about 0.73% falls within the top ten clones. According to the germline V gene, CDR1 reads MDHEN and CDR2 reads SYDVKM. Inclusive of the bounding cysteine and phenylalanine, the CDR3 is 14 residues long. The DNA shown is the 42-base CDR3, in frame from base 1. Cut back by 6 bases and 2 bases, the V and J ends lie 13 bases apart.

The sequence is built from TRBV28 and TRBJ1-1; a confident D gene designation cannot be given. The clonotype originates from a woman aged 25 to 39 in good health. The sample taken for sequencing was blood. In nucleotide form, the sequence is TGTGCCAGCAGGCCCCTGACCGGAAACACTGAAGCTTTCTTT. It translates to CASRPLTGNTEAFF.